This paragraph reports one TCR beta chain. The CDR3 sequence is 16 residues long. The germline V gene encodes CDR1 LGHDT and CDR2 YNNKEL (reference sequence). The data belong to a study of monozygotic twins with inflammatory bowel disease. The study subjected TCRalpha and TCRbeta cDNA to two nested PCRs of roughly 16 and 10 cycles. No DNA is given; TCRdb re-called the 5' RACE reads and lists each CDR3 protein once. The table gives about 300,000 distinct CDR3 sequences; the top ten clones make up roughly 5.2% of it. The source is a human donor with ulcerative colitis or Crohn's disease, or a healthy co-twin of an affected twin (not recorded which). V gene TRBV3-1 combines with J gene TRBJ2-1. The sequenced sample consisted of blood. The CDR3 spells CASSHLKTDYYNEQFF.